This T cell receptor beta chain was identified during a study of blood T cell repertoires in COVID-19. Across the study: The study drew acute and convalescent COVID-19 samples from the United States, Italy and Spain.

Clones were read by immunoSEQ multiplex PCR, and TCRdb kept only the in-frame ones, dropping some. The sample has a few hundred thousand clones, 85% to 90% seen once. This clone was observed a single time. Trimming took 7 bases from V and 3 from J; bases not matched to a gene: 8. The CDR3 length is 15 residues. From germline, CDR1 is MNHEY and CDR2 SMNVEV (reference sequence). The source of this sequence is a woman in her thirties or forties who had recovered from COVID-19. The sequencing sample was made of PBMCs or T cells enriched from blood (not recorded which). V usage is TRBV27 and J usage is TRBJ2-7, with 11 positions matching TRBD2. The CDR3 coding sequence is TGTGCCAGCACTTTTATAGCGGGAGGGCACTACGAGCAGTACTTC. Translated: CASTFIAGGHYEQYF.